Following are 3 T cell receptor beta chains from one sample sequenced in a study of T-cell memory formation after mild COVID-19. In TCRdb, the 5' RACE reads were re-called with MiXCR into one record per CDR3 protein. The sample shows a few hundred thousand distinct CDR3 sequences, approximately 30% of them seen only once. Material for sequencing was PBMCs or a T cell subset sorted from them (not recorded which). The receptors stem from an adult woman who had mild COVID-19 (a few samples of this study predate the infection). Cell type and time point are not known.

There are a few counts of this clonotype. The chain recombines TRBV7-6 with TRBJ1-4, with TRBD1 matching 9 bases. CDR3 length: 15 residues. The germline gives CDR1 SGHVS, CDR2 FNYEAQ. The ends lost 4 bases at V and 5 bases at J; junction bases unmatched: 5. The CDR3 bases are TGTGCCAGCAGCTCCGGGACAGGGTTAAATGAAAAACTGTTTTTT. This translates into CASSSGTGLNEKLFF.

This clonotype showed up just a few times. CDR3 residues: CASSQGLAGNTGELFF. In nucleotides, the CDR3 is TGCGCCAGCAGCCAAGGACTAGCGGGGAACACCGGGGAGCTGTTTTTT. This sequence joins TRBV4-3 and TRBJ2-2; 10 nucleotides align to TRBD2. The CDR3 has 16 residues. CDR1 is LGHNA and CDR2 is YSLEER in the germline V gene. After removal of 1 base from V and 1 base from J, the junction contained 0 bases not matched to a gene.

J is TRBJ1-1 and V is TRBV11-2; 11 bases are shared with TRBD1. Trimming removed 6 bases from V and 4 bases from J; junction bases left unmatched: 7. CDR1 and CDR2 from the germline V gene are SGHAT and FQNNGV. The length of the CDR3 is 15 residues. The CDR3 DNA reads as TGTGCCAGCAGAGCGGGGGGGACAGGGGGCACTGAAGCTTTCTTT. As protein: CASRAGGTGGTEAFF.